These 25 T cell receptor beta chains came from one sample sequenced in a study of beta chain features in type 1 diabetes. The sequenced template was cDNA made from the entire isolated RNA. Sequencing was performed with immunoSEQ multiplex PCR; in TCRdb, only in-frame clones are kept and a portion is missing. Of roughly 450,000 clones in the sample, about 15% were seen once. Sequencing was done on a sample of naive CD4+ T cells from blood. The receptors come from a man aged 25 to 40 in good health.

This clone was observed a few times. This sequence joins TRBV6-5 and TRBJ1-1; TRBD1 agrees at 9 bases. V trimming: 2 bases; J trimming: 8 bases; junction bases outside the gene matches: 0. CDR3 length equals 12 residues. Germline-derived CDR1 and CDR2 are MNHEY and SVGAGI. CDR3: CASSYGTGEAFF. The CDR3 bases are TGTGCCAGCAGTTACGGGACAGGGGAAGCTTTCTTT.

This clone came up a few times. The chain has TRBV30 and TRBJ2-3; D may be TRBD1 or TRBD2 (6 bases each). The CDR3 is 14 amino acids. Trimming cost V 1 base and J 6 bases, with 14 bases left between them. Germline CDR1 GTSNPN, CDR2 SVGIG (reference sequence). The CDR3 spells CAWSAGAGADTQYF. In DNA form, the CDR3 reads TGTGCCTGGAGTGCGGGAGCAGGGGCGGATACGCAGTATTTT.

The chain links TRBV5-4 to TRBJ1-2; 8 bases agree with TRBD1. The germline V gene has CDR1 SGHNT and CDR2 YYREEE (reference sequence). The CDR3 runs to 13 residues. After removal of 3 bases from V and 4 bases from J, the junction contained 2 bases not matched to a gene. The CDR3 DNA reads TGTGCCAGCAGCTCCGGACAGGGCTATGGCTACACCTTC. Translating gives CASSSGQGYGYTF.

This clone has a handful of counts. The rearrangement joins TRBV6-5 to TRBJ1-1; 9 bases map to TRBD1. The CDR3 is made up of 16 amino acids. CDR1 MNHEY and CDR2 SVGAGI come from the germline V gene. Losses at the gene ends were 2 bases for V and 4 bases for J; bases not matched to a gene: 8. The CDR3 DNA reads as TGTGCCAGCAGTTACGCTACAGGGGGCGCGATCACTGAAGCTTTCTTT. Its protein product is CASSYATGGAITEAFF.

This chain joins TRBV9 and TRBJ2-2; D is uncertain. V shed 2 bases and J shed 7 bases, with 9 bases lying between them. This CDR3 spans 13 amino acids. Germline CDR1 SGDLS, CDR2 YYNGEE. In DNA, the CDR3 is TGTGCCAGCAGCGTTCGGAGTTACGGGGAGCTGTTTTTT. Translated, it gives CASSVRSYGELFF.

This rearrangement joins TRBV7-2 to TRBJ2-1; 9 positions match TRBD1. Germline V gives CDR1 SGHTA, CDR2 FQGNSA. J lost 8 bases, V lost 4 bases, and 12 bases had no gene match. The CDR3 extends over 16 amino acids. DNA of the CDR3: TGTGCCAGCAGCTATTCCGGGACAGGGAATCTCGATGAGCAGTTCTTC. As protein: CASSYSGTGNLDEQFF.

This clone was picked up a small number of times. The chain uses TRBV18 and TRBJ2-3, with TRBD1 matching 9 bases. J was trimmed by 2 bases and V by 6 bases; bases with no gene match: 6. The CDR3 totals 15 residues. Germline loops: CDR1 KGHSH, CDR2 LQKENI. The CDR3 protein is CASSPGQGVTDTQYF. The CDR3 DNA follows: TGTGCCAGCTCTCCGGGACAGGGAGTCACAGATACGCAGTATTTT.

The chain employs TRBV4-1 and TRBJ2-5; D ambiguous. The V end lost 0 bases, the J end lost 4 bases, and 9 bases lay between the germline ends. CDR3 length equals 14 residues. Per germline, CDR1 MGHRA and CDR2 YSYEKL. CDR3: CASSQEGYLETQYF. CDR3 sequence (DNA): TGCGCCAGCAGCCAAGAAGGGTATTTAGAGACCCAGTACTTC.

V is TRBV21-1 and J is TRBJ2-7. TRBV21-1 is an annotated pseudogene. The CDR3 contains 14 residues. For the CDR3, the DNA is TGTGCCAGCAGTCCGGGACGCCACTCCTACGAGCAGTACGTC. Protein product: CASSPGRHSYEQYV.

This clone was recorded a few times. The rearrangement links TRBV7-2 to TRBJ2-3; tentatively, D is TRBD2 (7 bases). The CDR3 extends over 16 amino acids. V lost 5 bases and J lost 10, with 25 bases in between. CDR1 and CDR2 from the germline V gene are SGHTA and FQGNSA. The CDR3: CASSLEALLRGRAQYF. Written as DNA, the CDR3 is TGTGCCAGCAGCCTAGAGGCTCTATTGCGGGGGCGGGCGCAGTATTTT.

A word on this clone: A much larger clone sits a single nucleotide away, making a read error possible. CDR3 region: CASSNTDTQYF. CDR3 DNA sequence: TGCGCCAGCAGCAACACAGATACGCAGTATTTT. The V call is TRBV5-1, the J call TRBJ2-3; D unresolved. V was clipped by 4 bases and J by 2 bases, with 2 bases between them. This CDR3 has 11 residues. Germline values: CDR1 SGHRS, CDR2 YFSETQ. Drawing the rest from reference TRBV5-1 and TRBJ2-3, the complete variable domain is KAGVTQTPRYLIKTRGQQVTLSCSPISGHRSVSWYQQTPGQGLQFLFEYFSETQRNKGNFPGRFSGRQFSNSRSEMNVSTLELGDSALYLCASSNTDTQYFGPGTRLTVL.

This clone has more than one count but fewer than ten. The V call is TRBV9, the J call TRBJ1-5, with unresolved D. V was cut by 4 bases and J by 7 bases, with 18 bases left in between. CDR3 length: 15 amino acids. CDR1 SGDLS and CDR2 YYNGEE come from the germline V gene. The CDR3 sequence: CASSRDGGREQPQHF. The CDR3, as DNA: TGTGCCAGCAGCAGAGACGGTGGACGGGAGCAGCCCCAGCATTTT.

This clone has only a few counts. The V gene is TRBV18, the J gene TRBJ2-7; D might be TRBD1 or TRBD2, each matching 5 bases. Looked up from germline, CDR1 is KGHSH and CDR2 is LQKENI. The V end was cut by 1 base, the J end by 1 base, with 8 bases between. The CDR3 spans 14 residues. CDR3 in amino acids: CASSPQEGSYEQYV. In DNA form, the CDR3 reads TGTGCCAGCTCACCACAAGAGGGGTCCTACGAGCAGTACGTC.

This clone was observed a handful of times. The V gene is TRBV7-3, the J gene TRBJ2-6; D gene uncertain. This CDR3 comprises 15 residues. Germline CDR1 SGHTA, CDR2 FQGTGA. V was trimmed by 2 bases and J by 2 bases, leaving 7 bases between them. CDR3 amino acids: CASSLLGTGANVLTF. The CDR3 nucleotides are TGTGCCAGCAGCTTACTTGGAACTGGGGCCAACGTCCTGACTTTC. Variable domain in full (rest from reference TRBV7-3 and TRBJ2-6): GAGVSQTPSNKVTEKGKYVELRCDPISGHTALYWYRQSLGQGPEFLIYFQGTGAADDSGLPNDRFFAVRPEGSVSTLKIQRTERGDSAVYLCASSLLGTGANVLTFGAGSRLTVL.

The chain joins TRBV2 to TRBJ2-7; TRBD2 might be the D (6 bases). Germline V gene data show CDR1 as SNHLY and CDR2 as FYNNEI. V gave up 5 bases and J gave up 4 bases, with 15 bases separating them. The CDR3 extends over 14 amino acids. This CDR3 reads CASSSTAGGYEQYV. CDR3 DNA sequence: TGTGCCAGCAGTTCCACGGCCGGGGGATACGAGCAGTACGTC.

The chain joins TRBV7-9 to TRBJ1-2; the match to TRBD1 covers 7 bases. This CDR3 comprises 15 residues. CDR1 and CDR2 (germline): SEHNR, FQNEAQ (reference sequence). Trimming took 5 bases from V and 5 from J; bases not matched to a gene: 11. The CDR3 loop reads CASSPKRDSPYGYTF. DNA for the CDR3: TGTGCCAGCAGCCCAAAAAGGGACAGCCCGTATGGCTACACCTTC.

CDR3 loop: CASSLTRLETQYF. The CDR3 DNA sequence: TGTGCCAGCAGCTTGACTAGACTAGAGACCCAGTACTTC. The chain has TRBV7-2 and TRBJ2-5; perhaps TRBD2 as D (6 bases). The CDR3 loop spans 13 amino acids. Trimming took 3 bases from V and 4 from J, leaving 9 bases between them. The germline CDR1 and CDR2 sequences are SGHTA and FQGNSA.

The sample holds a few counts of this clone. The gene calls are TRBV18 and TRBJ1-1; the D gene is possibly TRBD1 (5 bases). This CDR3 is 13 amino acids long. Trimming took 2 bases from V and 12 from J, leaving 16 bases between them. Germline V lookup: CDR1 KGHSH, CDR2 LQKENI. The CDR3 DNA is TGTGCCAGCTCACCAGGGGCGGAGGGAACAACTTTCTTT. Encoded protein: CASSPGAEGTTFF.

This clone appeared a few times. V gene TRBV9 combines with J gene TRBJ2-6, with D perhaps assigned TRBD1 or TRBD2 (5 bases each). Per germline, CDR1 SGDLS and CDR2 YYNGEE. This CDR3 contains 17 residues. The V and J ends lost 5 bases and 4 bases respectively, with 19 bases between them. The CDR3 nucleotides are TGTGCCAGCAGTCCAAGAGGGCCTGGGACGGGGGCCAACGTCCTGACTTTC. This codes for CASSPRGPGTGANVLTF.

This chain links TRBV30 with TRBJ1-1; D call uncertain. Germline CDR1 reads GTSNPN; CDR2 reads SVGIG (reference sequence). The V gene lost 2 bases and the J gene lost 1 base, with 11 bases spanning the gap. This CDR3 is 14 amino acids long. In nucleotides, the CDR3 is TGTGCCTGGAGTAAATGGCCAGGGAACACTGAAGCTTTCTTT. Its protein product is CAWSKWPGNTEAFF. Combining the CDR3 with reference TRBV30 and TRBJ1-1 gives the whole variable domain SQTIHQWPATLVQPVGSPLSLECTVEGTSNPNLYWYRQAAGRGLQLLFYSVGIGQISSEVPQNLSASRPQDRQFILSSKKLLLSDSGFYLCAWSKWPGNTEAFFGQGTRLTVV.

This clone was detected a few times. The genes are TRBV6-6 and TRBJ2-5; D is undetermined. The CDR3 is made up of 13 amino acids. Trimming pared 7 bases from V and 5 bases from J, leaving 14 bases between. Germline CDR1 is MNHNY and CDR2 is SVGAGI (reference sequence). CDR3 sequence: CASTYRPGETQYF. In nucleotides, the CDR3 is TGTGCCAGCACCTATCGGCCCGGGGAGACCCAGTACTTC.

The gene calls are TRBV5-1 and TRBJ2-5; maybe TRBD1 (6 bases). Germline loops: CDR1 SGHRS, CDR2 YFSETQ. This CDR3 is 15 amino acids long. V was trimmed by 4 bases and J by 3 bases, leaving 16 bases between them. CDR3 bases: TGCGCCAGCAGCGCACAGGGTATTCGGAAAGAGACCCAGTACTTC. Protein: CASSAQGIRKETQYF.

This clone occurred a few times. The chain combines TRBV7-9 with TRBJ2-3, with TRBD1 as a possible D gene (5 bases). Trimming left V 5 bases short and J 6 bases short, with 15 bases between. Germline V gene lookup returns CDR1 SEHNR and CDR2 FQNEAQ (reference sequence). CDR3 length: 14 residues. For the CDR3, the DNA is TGTGCCAGCAGCCCCACAGGCGCAGGGGATACGCAGTATTTT. It specifies CASSPTGAGDTQYF.

Of note for this clone: Its ends do not fully match the called genes, so a read error is possible. V gene TRBV6-1 combines with J gene TRBJ2-7; D is uncertain. The CDR3 has 15 amino acids. Germline V lookup: CDR1 MNHNS, CDR2 SASEGT. The CDR3 bases are TGTGCCAGCAGTGAAGCAACACGGAGCTCCCACGAGCAGTACTTC. Protein product: CASSEATRSSHEQYF.

This chain uses TRBV6-6 with TRBJ2-1; D is tentatively TRBD1 or TRBD2 (6 bases each). CDR1 is MNHNY and CDR2 is SVGAGI in the germline V gene (reference sequence). The CDR3 extends over 15 amino acids. The V and J ends lost 6 bases and 9 bases respectively, with 21 bases between them. The CDR3 region has the DNA TGTGCCAGCAGCCCGGGGGCCCTCGCATCTACTGAGCAGTTCTTC. It specifies CASSPGALASTEQFF.